Listed below are T cell receptor beta chains from one sample, sequenced in a study of T-cell reconstitution after alpha-beta-depleted transplantation in children. MiXCR, applied by TCRdb to the PCR reads, yields one record per CDR3 protein. The repertoire holds 700,000 to 950,000 distinct CDR3 sequences, with approximately 15% as singletons. The material was PBMCs, mostly from graft donor cells, obtained 360 days after TCRalphabeta/CD19-depleted stem cell transplant. The origin of the receptors is a male patient younger than 18 who had a stem cell transplant for acute lymphoblastic leukemia, so the T cells may come from the graft donor. Each CDR3 is given with its conserved first and last residue. A D gene is named only where the DNA matches it firmly. The size of a clone is reported for some rows only, either as once, few or many, or as a class for expanded clones.

TRBV5-1	TRBJ2-2	TRBD2	many	TGCGCCAGCAGCCCGGGGGGGCCGATCACCGGGGAGCTGTTTTTT	CASSPGGPITGELFF
TRBV5-1	TRBJ1-3	TRBD1	many	TGCGCCAGCAGCTTTAAAGGGACAGGGTCCGCAGGAAACACCATATATTTT	CASSFKGTGSAGNTIYF
TRBV2	TRBJ2-7	-	-	TGTGCCAGCATTGGGACGCGCTACGAGCAGTACTTC	CASIGTRYEQYF
TRBV20-1	TRBJ1-6	-	few	TGCAGTGCTAGAGATCCTCCGCTTAATTCACCCCTCCACTTT	CSARDPPLNSPLHF
TRBV6-2/TRBV6-3	TRBJ2-3	-	few	TGTGCCAGCAGTTACGGACGATATACGCAGTATTTT	CASSYGRYTQYF
TRBV5-6	TRBJ2-5	TRBD1	-	TGTGCCAGCAGCTTGATCGGGACAGGGAAAGAGACCCAGTACTTC	CASSLIGTGKETQYF
TRBV4-1	TRBJ2-7	-	-	TGCGCCAGCAGCCAAGGGCAGGTGAGCTACGAGCAGTACTTC	CASSQGQVSYEQYF
TRBV7-2	TRBJ2-3	TRBD2	-	TGTGCCAGCAGCTCATGGACTAGCGGAAAAGATACGCAGTATTTT	CASSSWTSGKDTQYF
TRBV5-1	TRBJ1-4	-	-	TGCGCCAGCAGCTTGGGACACTGGGCAACTAATGAAAAACTGTTTTTT	CASSLGHWATNEKLFF
TRBV12-3/TRBV12-4	TRBJ2-7	TRBD2	-	TGTGCCAGCAAAGATGGACTAGCGGGCTACGAGCAGTACTTC	CASKDGLAGYEQYF
TRBV7-9	TRBJ2-7	-	-	TGTGCCGCCCAGGGAGCCGCTAGCGAGCAGTACTTC	CAAQGAASEQYF
TRBV9	TRBJ2-1	TRBD2	-	TGTGCCAGCAGCGTAGAAGGGCCAGCGGGGAACAATGAGCAGTTCTTC	CASSVEGPAGNNEQFF
TRBV11-2	TRBJ2-1	-	few	TGTGCCAGCAGCTTAGAATTGTATTATCCAAGCTCCTACAATGAGCAGTTCTTC	CASSLELYYPSSYNEQFF
TRBV12-3/TRBV12-4	TRBJ2-7	TRBD1	-	TGTGCCAGCAGTTTGGGGACAGCGGAATACGAGCAGTACTTC	CASSLGTAEYEQYF
TRBV5-4	TRBJ2-7	TRBD1	-	TGTGCCAGCAGCTTGGGGGACAGGGTTCTCCCCCGTGATATGGGCGAGCAGTACTTC	CASSLGDRVLPRDMGEQYF
TRBV7-6	TRBJ2-2	-	few	TGTGCCAGCAGCGGTCCGCAGCGACTGACCGGGGAGCTGTTTTTT	CASSGPQRLTGELFF
TRBV29-1	TRBJ2-3	TRBD1	many	TGCAGCGCGGGGACAGGGAGGTCCGGAGATACGCAGTATTTT	CSAGTGRSGDTQYF
TRBV5-1	TRBJ2-4	-	-	TGCGCCAGCAGCGTCGGTGGGGTAGACATTCAGTACTTC	CASSVGGVDIQYF
TRBV28	TRBJ1-6	TRBD1	few	TGTGCCAGCAGTACTCAAGCACAGGGGGGCTCACCCCTCCACTTT	CASSTQAQGGSPLHF
TRBV4-1	TRBJ2-1	TRBD2	few	TGCGCCAGCAGCCAAGAGCGAGGACTAGCGGGGTACAATGAGCAGTTCTTC	CASSQERGLAGYNEQFF
TRBV7-6	TRBJ2-7	TRBD2	-	TGTGCCAGCAGCTTACCCCTAAGCGGGGCCTCCTACGAGCAGTACTTC	CASSLPLSGASYEQYF
TRBV5-5	TRBJ2-3	TRBD2	many	TGTGCCAGCAGCTCCATAGCGGGGGAGCGCACAGATACGCAGTATTTT	CASSSIAGERTDTQYF
TRBV4-1	TRBJ2-3	-	-	TGCGCCAGCAGCGCTAGAGGGAGCGGGCTCTCAGATACGCAGTATTTT	CASSARGSGLSDTQYF
TRBV19	TRBJ2-1	-	few	TGTGCCAGTAGTACCGGGAAGGTAACCGGAGGTGAGCAGTTCTTC	CASSTGKVTGGEQFF
TRBV9	TRBJ2-7	TRBD2	few	TGTGCCAGCAGCGTAGGACTAGCGCGCTCCTACGAGCAGTACTTC	CASSVGLARSYEQYF
TRBV10-2	TRBJ2-1	-	few	TGCGCCAGCGCTCGCCCTCTCGGTGCGGGCAGCTCCTACAATGAGCAGTTCTTC	CASARPLGAGSSYNEQFF
TRBV2	TRBJ2-1	TRBD2	few	TGTGCCAGCAAGACCCCCTTAGCGGGTGCCTACAATGAGCAGTTCTTC	CASKTPLAGAYNEQFF
TRBV9	TRBJ2-2	-	many	TGTGCCAGCAGCGTGGTGACGCACACCGGGGAGCTGTTTTTT	CASSVVTHTGELFF
TRBV5-1	TRBJ2-1	-	-	TGCGCCAGCAGCTTGCCGGCGGGACCCTACAATGAGCAGTTCTTC	CASSLPAGPYNEQFF
TRBV5-1	TRBJ2-4	-	few	TGCGCCAGCAGCGGATCGCTGGGAGGCATTCAGTACTTC	CASSGSLGGIQYF
TRBV10-3	TRBJ2-6	TRBD1	-	TGTGCCATCCTGCCCGGACAGGGAGCCTCTGGGGCCAACGTCCTGACTTTC	CAILPGQGASGANVLTF
TRBV20-1	TRBJ2-3	TRBD2	-	TGCAGTGCTAGAGATCCTAATGCGGGAGGTTCAGATACGCAGTATTTT	CSARDPNAGGSDTQYF
TRBV9	TRBJ1-5	-	-	TGTGCCAGCAGCGGGGGGACGAACAATCAGCCCCAGCATTTT	CASSGGTNNQPQHF
TRBV3-1	TRBJ2-7	-	-	TGTGCCAGCAGCCAAGGGAGTAGCGGTTCCTACGAGCAGTACTTC	CASSQGSSGSYEQYF
TRBV5-1	TRBJ2-7	-	few	TGCGCCAGCAGCTTCTTTGCCGCCTACGAGCAGTACTTC	CASSFFAAYEQYF
TRBV6-5	TRBJ2-1	-	-	TGTGCCAGCAGTTACTCGAGCTGGGGCGAGCAGTTCTTC	CASSYSSWGEQFF
TRBV18	TRBJ1-2	-	-	TGTGCCAGCTCACCCTCGGACCATGGCTACACCTTC	CASSPSDHGYTF
TRBV7-3	TRBJ2-1	-	few	TGTGCCAGCAGCCTAAGGATGGGGTACTCCTACAATGAGCAGTTCTTC	CASSLRMGYSYNEQFF
TRBV9	TRBJ2-3	-	-	TGTGCCAGCAGCAGACGGAGGGTCACAGATACGCAGTATTTT	CASSRRRVTDTQYF
TRBV7-9	TRBJ1-2	-	-	TGTGCCAGCAGCCCCACCCCAGGAGTTAACTATGGCTACACCTTC	CASSPTPGVNYGYTF
TRBV2	TRBJ2-2	TRBD1	-	TGTGCCAGGGAAGGACAGGCGGGGGAGCTGTTTTTT	CAREGQAGELFF
TRBV12-3/TRBV12-4	TRBJ1-1	-	few	TGTGCCAGCAGTTTGGTGCCCGCTGAAGCTTTCTTT	CASSLVPAEAFF
TRBV15	TRBJ2-5	-	many	TGTGCCACCAGCGGGTTACAGGTCCTAAAGACCCAGTACTTC	CATSGLQVLKTQYF
TRBV5-1	TRBJ2-2	-	-	TGCGCCAGCAGCTTGGGCGGCAGTGTCACCGGGGAGCTGTTTTTT	CASSLGGSVTGELFF
TRBV18	TRBJ2-7	-	-	TGTGCCAGCTCACGAATCCTCGGGTCACGCTCCTACGAGCAGTACTTC	CASSRILGSRSYEQYF
TRBV12-3/TRBV12-4	TRBJ1-1	-	few	TGTGCCAGCAGTTCAGTGTCGAGTGAGGCTTTCTTT	CASSSVSSEAFF
TRBV5-1	TRBJ2-7	TRBD2	few	TGCGCCAGCAGGCGGGCCAATACGGGAGGGGTTATGGAGCAGTACTTC	CASRRANTGGVMEQYF
TRBV9	TRBJ2-2	TRBD2	-	TGTGCCAGCAGCTCAATTCTAGCGGGAGGGGAGCTGTTTTTT	CASSSILAGGELFF
TRBV4-1	TRBJ2-5	-	-	TGCGCCAGCAGCCAAGATAGCAGGGTCCAAGAGACCCAGTACTTC	CASSQDSRVQETQYF
TRBV7-2	TRBJ2-7	-	few	TGTGCCAGCAGCTTAACTGGCAGGGTTTACTTC	CASSLTGRVYF
TRBV20-1	TRBJ1-2	TRBD1	few	TGCAGTGCTACCAAGGGACAGCACACGAGAGGCTACACCTTC	CSATKGQHTRGYTF
TRBV7-6	TRBJ2-6	TRBD1	many	TGTGCCAGCAGCTCATTCCGAAGCCGGGACAGGGCCCCTGGGGCCAACGTCCTGACTTTC	CASSSFRSRDRAPGANVLTF
TRBV4-1	TRBJ1-1	TRBD1	-	TGCGCCAGCAGCCAAGGGACAGGAGAAGCTTTCTTT	CASSQGTGEAFF
TRBV5-1	TRBJ2-3	-	-	TGCGCCAGCGGGGCGAGGTCAAGCCCAGATACGCAGTATTTT	CASGARSSPDTQYF
TRBV12-3/TRBV12-4	TRBJ1-1	TRBD1	many	TGTGCCAGCACCTGGGACAGGGGGACTGAAGCTTTCTTT	CASTWDRGTEAFF
TRBV12-3/TRBV12-4	TRBJ2-2	-	many	TGTGCCAGCAGTTTCGGTCCTAGCCTCACCGGGGAGCTGTTTTTT	CASSFGPSLTGELFF
TRBV7-8	TRBJ2-1	TRBD1	few	TGTGCCAGCAGCCTAAAGAGGACAGGGGTGAATGAGCAGTTCTTC	CASSLKRTGVNEQFF